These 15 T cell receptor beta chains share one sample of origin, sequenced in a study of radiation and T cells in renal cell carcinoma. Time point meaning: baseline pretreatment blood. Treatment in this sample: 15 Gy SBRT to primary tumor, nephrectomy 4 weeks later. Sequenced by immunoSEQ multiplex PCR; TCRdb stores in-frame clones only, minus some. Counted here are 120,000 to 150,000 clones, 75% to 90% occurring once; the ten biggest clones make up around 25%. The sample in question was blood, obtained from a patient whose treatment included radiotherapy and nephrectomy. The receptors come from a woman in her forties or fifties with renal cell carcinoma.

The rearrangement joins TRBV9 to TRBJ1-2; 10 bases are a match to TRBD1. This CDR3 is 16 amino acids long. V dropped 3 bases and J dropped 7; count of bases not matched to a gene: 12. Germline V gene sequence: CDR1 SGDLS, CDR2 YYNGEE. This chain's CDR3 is CASSAMGRGQGFGYTF. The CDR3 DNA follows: TGTGCCAGCAGCGCGATGGGGAGGGGACAGGGGTTTGGCTACACCTTC.

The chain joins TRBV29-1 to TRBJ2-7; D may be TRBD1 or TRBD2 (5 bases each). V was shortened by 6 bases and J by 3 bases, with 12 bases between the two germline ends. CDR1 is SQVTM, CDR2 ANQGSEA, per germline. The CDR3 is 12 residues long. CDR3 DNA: TGCAGCGTGAGGGACGGATTCTACGAGCAGTACTTC. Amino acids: CSVRDGFYEQYF.

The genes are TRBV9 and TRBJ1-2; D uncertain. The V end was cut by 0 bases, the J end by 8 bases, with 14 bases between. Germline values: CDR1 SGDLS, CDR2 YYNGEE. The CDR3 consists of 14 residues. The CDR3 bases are TGTGCCAGCAGCGTAGGGGTGACCAACGCGGGCTACACCTTC. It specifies CASSVGVTNAGYTF.

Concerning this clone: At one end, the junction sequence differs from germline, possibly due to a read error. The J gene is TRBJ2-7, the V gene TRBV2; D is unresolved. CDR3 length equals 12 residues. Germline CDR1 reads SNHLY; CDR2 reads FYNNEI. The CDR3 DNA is TGTGCCAGCAGTGAATTAGGCTACGGGCAGTACTTC. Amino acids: CASSELGYGQYF.

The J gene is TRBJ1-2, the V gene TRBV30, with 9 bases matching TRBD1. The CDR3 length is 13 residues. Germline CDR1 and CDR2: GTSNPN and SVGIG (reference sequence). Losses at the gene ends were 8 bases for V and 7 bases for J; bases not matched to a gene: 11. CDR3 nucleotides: TGTGCCGAAACCGGGACAGGGTTTGGTGGCTACACCTTC. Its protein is CAETGTGFGGYTF.

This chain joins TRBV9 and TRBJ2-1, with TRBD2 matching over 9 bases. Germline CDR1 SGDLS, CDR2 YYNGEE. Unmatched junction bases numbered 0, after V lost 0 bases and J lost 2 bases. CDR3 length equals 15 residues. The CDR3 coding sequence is TGTGCCAGCAGCGTAGGACTAGCGGCCTACAATGAGCAGTTCTTC. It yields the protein CASSVGLAAYNEQFF.

Written as DNA, the CDR3 is TGTGCCAGCCTAAGGACAGGGGGCAGCGCTGAAGCTTTCTTT. This sequence encodes CASLRTGGSAEAFF. The chain joins TRBV19 to TRBJ1-1; 11 bases line up with TRBD1. From germline, CDR1 is LNHDA and CDR2 SQIVND (reference sequence). Unmatched junction bases numbered 9, after V lost 9 bases and J lost 6 bases. The CDR3 sequence is 14 residues long.

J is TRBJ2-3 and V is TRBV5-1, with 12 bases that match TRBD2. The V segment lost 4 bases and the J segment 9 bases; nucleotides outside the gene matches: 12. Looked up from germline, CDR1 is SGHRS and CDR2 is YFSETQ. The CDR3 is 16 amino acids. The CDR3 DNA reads TGCGCCAGCAGCATAAGACTAGCGGGGGATTTACGGACGCAGTATTTT. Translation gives CASSIRLAGDLRTQYF.

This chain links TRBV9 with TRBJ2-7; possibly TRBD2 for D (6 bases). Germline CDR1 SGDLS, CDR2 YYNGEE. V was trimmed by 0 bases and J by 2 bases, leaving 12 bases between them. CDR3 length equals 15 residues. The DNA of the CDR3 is TGTGCCAGCAGCGTAGGAAATAGCGGAACCTACGAGCAGTACTTC. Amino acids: CASSVGNSGTYEQYF.

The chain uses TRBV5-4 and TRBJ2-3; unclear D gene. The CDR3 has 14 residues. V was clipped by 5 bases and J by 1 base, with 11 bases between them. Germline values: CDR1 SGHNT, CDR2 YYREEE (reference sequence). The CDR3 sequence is CASSSAVGTDTQYF. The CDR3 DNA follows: TGTGCCAGCAGTTCAGCTGTAGGCACAGATACGCAGTATTTT.

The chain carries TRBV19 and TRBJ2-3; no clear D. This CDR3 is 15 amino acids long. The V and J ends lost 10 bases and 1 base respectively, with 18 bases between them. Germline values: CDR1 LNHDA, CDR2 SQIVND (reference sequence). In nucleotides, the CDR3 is TGTGCCAACGCAATTATTCCCGAACGCACAGATACGCAGTATTTT. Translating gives CANAIIPERTDTQYF.

For the CDR3, the DNA is TGTGCCAGCAGTAAACTACAGGGGGCCTACGAGCAGTACTTC. The encoded protein is CASSKLQGAYEQYF. The chain uses TRBV25-1 and TRBJ2-7; TRBD1 aligns across 8 bases. Per germline, CDR1 MGHDK and CDR2 SYGVNS. The CDR3 spans 14 residues. J gave up 2 bases and V 5 bases, and 5 bases lay outside the gene matches.

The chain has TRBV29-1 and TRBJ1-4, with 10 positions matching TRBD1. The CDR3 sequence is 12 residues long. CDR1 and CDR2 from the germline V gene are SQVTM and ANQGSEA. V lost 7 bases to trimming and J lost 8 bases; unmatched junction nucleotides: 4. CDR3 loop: CSAGTGEEKLFF. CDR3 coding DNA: TGCAGCGCCGGGACAGGGGAGGAAAAACTGTTTTTT. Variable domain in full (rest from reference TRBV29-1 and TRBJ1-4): SAVISQKPSRDICQRGTSLTIQCQVDSQVTMMFWYRQQPGQSLTLIATANQGSEATYESGFVIDKFPISRPNLTFSTLTVSNMSPEDSSIYLCSAGTGEEKLFFGSGTQLSVL.

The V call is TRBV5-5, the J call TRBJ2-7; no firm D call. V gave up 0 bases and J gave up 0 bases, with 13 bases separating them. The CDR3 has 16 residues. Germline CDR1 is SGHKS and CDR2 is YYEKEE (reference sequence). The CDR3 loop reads CASSLAVRPSSYEQYF. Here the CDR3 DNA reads TGTGCCAGCAGCTTGGCCGTCAGACCGAGCTCCTACGAGCAGTACTTC.

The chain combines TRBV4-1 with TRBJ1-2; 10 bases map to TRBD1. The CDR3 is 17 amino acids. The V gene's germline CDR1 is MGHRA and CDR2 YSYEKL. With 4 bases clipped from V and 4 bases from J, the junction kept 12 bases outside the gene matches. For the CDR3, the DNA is TGCGCCAGCAGCCGCCTCCCGGGACAGGGGATTTCCTATGGCTACACCTTC. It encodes CASSRLPGQGISYGYTF.